The 31 T cell receptor beta chains below all came from one sample that was sequenced in a study of T-cell reconstitution after alpha-beta-depleted transplantation in children. It was with unique molecular identifiers that the TCRbeta library was prepared. TCRdb analysed the PCR reads with MiXCR anew, one entry per CDR3 protein. Of hundreds of thousands of distinct CDR3 sequences listed, about 15% are singletons. The sequenced sample was PBMCs from the stem cell graft donor, obtained from the stem cell graft. The source is a human donor who donated a stem cell graft to a child with acute myeloid leukemia.

The J gene is TRBJ1-6, the V gene TRBV28; D gene ambiguous. The V gene's germline CDR1 is MDHEN and CDR2 SYDVKM. The V end lost 5 bases, the J end lost 4 bases, and 18 bases lay between the germline ends. This CDR3 region has 17 residues. Here the CDR3 reads CASSPPGLPSYNSPLHF. CDR3 coding DNA: TGTGCCAGCAGTCCACCCGGACTACCTTCTTATAATTCACCCCTCCACTTT.

This clonotype was observed once. The chain carries TRBV18 and TRBJ2-1; D is tentatively TRBD1 or TRBD2 (5 bases each). V lost 2 bases, J lost 6 bases, and 14 bases lay in between. The CDR3 spans 15 residues. Germline CDR1 is KGHSH and CDR2 is LQKENI. CDR3 in amino acids: CASSPNRNGANEQFF. The CDR3 DNA is TGTGCCAGCTCACCAAACAGAAACGGGGCCAATGAGCAGTTCTTC.

With respect to this clonotype: This clone may be a read error of a much larger clone one base away. The V and J genes are TRBV20-1 and TRBJ2-7, with D unclear. V was shortened by 6 bases and J by 2 bases, with 20 bases between the two germline ends. Germline V gene data show CDR1 as DFQATT and CDR2 as SNEGSKA (reference sequence). The length of the CDR3 is 15 residues. CDR3 in DNA: TGCAGTGCCGCCCCCTGGACCCCTAGAACCTACGAGCAGTACTTC. It translates to CSAAPWTPRTYEQYF.

This clonotype came up a few times. V is TRBV6-5 and J is TRBJ1-6, with no clear D. The V end was cut by 0 bases, the J end by 8 bases, with 20 bases between. Germline CDR1 and CDR2: MNHEY and SVGAGI. This CDR3 spans 18 amino acids. The CDR3 DNA is TGTGCCAGCAGTTACTCGATGGGGTTCGGGGTAAATGATTCACCCCTCCACTTT. This sequence encodes CASSYSMGFGVNDSPLHF.

The sample holds many counts of this clonotype. This chain uses TRBV20-1 with TRBJ2-2, with a possible D match to TRBD2 (7 bases). From germline, CDR1 is DFQATT and CDR2 SNEGSKA (reference sequence). The V gene lost 0 bases and the J gene lost 0 bases, with 14 bases spanning the gap. The CDR3 is 17 residues long. Here the CDR3 reads CSARDLRGGPNTGELFF. For the CDR3, the DNA is TGCAGTGCTAGAGACCTTAGGGGGGGGCCGAACACCGGGGAGCTGTTTTTT.

This clonotype occurred many times. The chain recombines TRBV5-1 with TRBJ2-7, with TRBD2 as a possible D gene (5 bases). V gave up 4 bases and J gave up 2 bases, with 19 bases separating them. The germline gives CDR1 SGHRS, CDR2 YFSETQ. The CDR3 sequence is 16 residues long. CDR3 nucleotide sequence: TGCGCCAGCAGCCCCCTAGGCTGGACTTTGACCTACGAGCAGTACTTC. This sequence encodes CASSPLGWTLTYEQYF.

The chain joins TRBV5-5 to TRBJ2-3, with 11 bases matching TRBD2. The CDR3 runs to 18 residues. Trimming took 0 bases from V and 5 from J; bases not matched to a gene: 11. Per germline, CDR1 SGHKS and CDR2 YYEKEE (reference sequence). In DNA, the CDR3 is TGTGCCAGCAGCTTGGTGTGGCTAGCGGGGGGCCCCGAAGATACGCAGTATTTT. It specifies CASSLVWLAGGPEDTQYF.

The chain carries TRBV12-3 or TRBV12-4 and TRBJ1-2; D gene unclear. Trimming took 3 bases from V and 2 from J, leaving 7 bases between them. CDR3 length equals 13 residues. The CDR3 region has the DNA TGTGCCAGCAGTTTTGCCCTAAACTATGGCTACACCTTC. Translating gives CASSFALNYGYTF.

There are many counts of this clonotype. Written as DNA, the CDR3 is TGTGCCAGCAGCATTCCGGATGCGAGGAATGAGCAGTTCTTC. Translated: CASSIPDARNEQFF. The gene calls are TRBV4-2 and TRBJ2-1; D unresolved. Trimming removed 5 bases at V and 7 bases at J, with 15 bases between. The CDR3 consists of 14 residues. The germline V gene has CDR1 LGHNA and CDR2 YNFKEQ.

In this sample, this clonotype turned up many times. The chain recombines TRBV29-1 with TRBJ1-4; 8 bases fit TRBD1. The CDR3 covers 12 residues. The V gene end was trimmed by 7 bases and the J gene end by 8 bases; junction bases not matched to a gene: 6. The germline V gene has CDR1 SQVTM and CDR2 ANQGSEA. CDR3 sequence reads: CSGTTGAEKLFF. The CDR3, as DNA: TGCAGCGGAACGACAGGGGCGGAAAAACTGTTTTTT.

The rearrangement joins TRBV7-9 to TRBJ2-7; 12 positions agree with TRBD2. The CDR3 covers 16 residues. Germline assignment: CDR1 SEHNR and CDR2 FQNEAQ (reference sequence). J lost 3 bases, V lost 4 bases, and 7 bases had no gene match. The CDR3, as DNA: TGTGCCAGCAGCTCGACTAGCGGGGGAGACCGCTACGAGCAGTACTTC. Its translation: CASSSTSGGDRYEQYF.

This clonotype was detected many times. The chain employs TRBV7-9 and TRBJ2-1, with 8 bases aligning to TRBD1. J was trimmed by 0 bases and V by 4 bases; bases with no gene match: 2. The CDR3 loop spans 15 amino acids. The germline gives CDR1 SEHNR, CDR2 FQNEAQ (reference sequence). In nucleotides, the CDR3 is TGTGCCAGCAGCTCAGGGGGCACCTCCTACAATGAGCAGTTCTTC. This sequence encodes CASSSGGTSYNEQFF.

This clonotype was seen a handful of times. The chain joins TRBV30 to TRBJ2-7; a possible D gene is TRBD2 (7 bases). The CDR3 runs 13 residues. The V gene's germline CDR1 is GTSNPN and CDR2 SVGIG (reference sequence). V dropped 3 bases and J dropped 6 bases, with 15 bases sitting between them. For the CDR3, the DNA is TGTGCCTGGAGCCAAAGGGGGGGTCGCGAGCAGTACTTC. Translating it yields CAWSQRGGREQYF.

The chain has TRBV7-2 and TRBJ1-6, with D possibly TRBD1 on 6 matching bases. V was cut by 0 bases and J by 10 bases, with 16 bases left in between. This CDR3 contains 16 residues. Germline CDR1 is SGHTA and CDR2 is FQGNSA. The CDR3 region has the DNA TGTGCCAGCAGCTTAGCCGGGGGGCGAGTGGTATCACCCCTCCACTTT. It is translated as CASSLAGGRVVSPLHF.

The V gene is TRBV2, the J gene TRBJ2-7, with D perhaps matching TRBD2 (7 bases). Germline V CDR1 and CDR2: SNHLY, FYNNEI. The CDR3 length is 13 residues. Between the trimmed V and J ends, which lost 7 bases and 3 bases, there was a span of 13 bases. The CDR3 nucleotides read TGTGCCAGCATCTACAGGGAGGGCTACGAGCAGTACGTC. It translates to CASIYREGYEQYV.

This clonotype turned up a few times. In DNA form, the CDR3 reads TGCGCCAGCAGCCAAGATAGGGGGGCTGGGTTGACCCAGTACTTC. It is translated as CASSQDRGAGLTQYF. The V gene is TRBV4-3, the J gene TRBJ2-5, with D perhaps given as TRBD1 or TRBD2 (6 bases each). V lost 0 bases to trimming and J lost 7 bases, with 15 bases between them. Germline CDR1 is LGHNA and CDR2 is YSLEER. The CDR3 is 15 amino acids.

The chain links TRBV11-2 to TRBJ2-7; a possible D gene is TRBD1 (5 bases). Trimming left V 0 bases short and J 6 bases short, with 9 bases between. The CDR3 length is 13 residues. CDR1 is SGHAT and CDR2 is FQNNGV in the germline V gene. Here the CDR3 DNA reads TGTGCCAGCAGCTTAGACAGGGCCTGCGAGCAGTACTTC. Translated, it gives CASSLDRACEQYF. Together with reference TRBV11-2 and TRBJ2-7, the CDR3 gives the full variable domain: EAGVAQSPRYKIIEKRQSVAFWCNPISGHATLYWYQQILGQGPKLLIQFQNNGVVDDSQLPKDRFSAERLKGVDSTLKIQPAKLEDSAVYLCASSLDRACEQYFGPGTRLTVT.

This clonotype was found a few times. The rearrangement uses TRBV12-3 or TRBV12-4 and TRBJ1-6, with D maybe TRBD1 (6 bases). The CDR3 contains 15 residues. Trimming pared 6 bases from V and 8 bases from J, leaving 17 bases between. The CDR3 region is CASRTTGADHSPLHF. The DNA of the CDR3 is TGTGCCAGCAGAACGACAGGTGCAGATCATTCACCCCTCCACTTT.

This clonotype showed up many times. The chain has TRBV29-1 and TRBJ2-5; D is undetermined. There are 14 residues in the CDR3. Germline-derived CDR1 and CDR2 are SQVTM and ANQGSEA. Trimming shortened V by 3 bases and J by 4 bases, and 15 bases separated the two germline ends. The CDR3 nucleotides are TGCAGCGTTGACCGAGAGGTTCGAGGAGAGACCCAGTACTTC. Translation gives CSVDREVRGETQYF.

Ten or more counts support this clonotype. The gene calls are TRBV20-1 and TRBJ2-2; weak D call: TRBD1 (5 bases). CDR1 and CDR2 (germline): DFQATT, SNEGSKA (reference sequence). Trimming stripped 4 bases from V and 4 bases from J, with 16 bases between. The CDR3 runs 15 residues. The CDR3, as DNA: TGCAGTGCTACTAAGGGGCAGGATATCACCGGGGAGCTGTTTTTT. It codes for CSATKGQDITGELFF.

This clonotype was counted many times. V is TRBV7-2 and J is TRBJ2-5; 7 bases align to TRBD1. The J segment lost 0 bases and the V segment lost 8 bases, leaving 15 bases of the junction unmatched. CDR3 size: 17 residues. From germline, CDR1 is SGHTA and CDR2 FQGNSA. This CDR3 is CASVDTGVVPYQETQYF. The DNA of the CDR3 is TGTGCCAGCGTCGATACAGGGGTCGTCCCATACCAAGAGACCCAGTACTTC.

In its sample, this clonotype was seen a few times. This chain connects TRBV20-1 to TRBJ2-7; D possibly matches TRBD1 or TRBD2 (7 bases each). This CDR3 is built from 13 residues. Looked up from germline, CDR1 is DFQATT and CDR2 is SNEGSKA (reference sequence). The ends were cut back, 3 bases at V and 3 bases at J, with 12 bases in the middle. The CDR3 coding sequence is TGCAGTGCTAGGGGAGGGGGCAACTACGAGCAGTACTTC. It yields the protein CSARGGGNYEQYF.

This clonotype was seen repeatedly, ten times or more. This rearrangement joins TRBV5-5 to TRBJ1-2; D possibly corresponds to TRBD1 (5 bases). Per the germline V gene, CDR1 is SGHKS and CDR2 is YYEKEE (reference sequence). This CDR3 contains 13 residues. V was clipped by 0 bases and J by 8 bases, with 11 bases between them. CDR3 nucleotide sequence: TGTGCCAGCAGCTTGGAAGGGGCAGGGGGCTACACCTTC. Translating gives CASSLEGAGGYTF.

The chain has TRBV7-2 and TRBJ1-5; 8 bases fit TRBD1. CDR3 length equals 15 residues. Looked up from germline, CDR1 is SGHTA and CDR2 is FQGNSA. The V and J ends lost 8 bases and 6 bases, in that order; junction bases with no gene match: 12. The DNA of the CDR3 is TGTGCCAGCGGACCCAAGACAGGGGACACTCAGCCCCAGCATTTT. Residues: CASGPKTGDTQPQHF.

The gene calls are TRBV7-2 and TRBJ1-4; TRBD1 might be the D (5 bases). The CDR3 length is 14 residues. V dropped 2 bases and J dropped 7 bases, with 11 bases sitting between them. Germline CDR1 and CDR2: SGHTA and FQGNSA. The CDR3 spells CASSLPQGREKLFF. The CDR3, as DNA: TGTGCCAGCAGCTTACCCCAGGGACGTGAAAAACTGTTTTTT.

This clonotype came up a few times. The gene calls are TRBV28 and TRBJ2-3; 8 bases line up with TRBD1. Germline V gene lookup returns CDR1 MDHEN and CDR2 SYDVKM. J gave up 3 bases and V 2 bases, and 10 bases lay outside the gene matches. This CDR3 contains 17 residues. The CDR3 sequence: CASSLALFRGLTDTQYF. The CDR3 DNA reads as TGTGCCAGCAGTTTAGCACTTTTCAGGGGGCTGACAGATACGCAGTATTTT.

This clonotype has a handful of counts. J is TRBJ2-7 and V is TRBV6-1; TRBD1 or TRBD2 may be the D gene (5 bases each). Germline CDR1 is MNHNS and CDR2 is SASEGT. V was clipped by 10 bases and J by 2 bases, with 18 bases between them. This CDR3 contains 14 residues. DNA for the CDR3: TGTGCCATCCGGGGACGGCAGACCCCCTACGAGCAGTACTTC. It is translated as CAIRGRQTPYEQYF.

In this sample, this clonotype turned up many times. The chain is built from TRBV29-1 and TRBJ2-1; possibly TRBD2 for D (6 bases). The ends were cut back, 3 bases at V and 0 bases at J, with 6 bases in the middle. Germline CDR1 SQVTM, CDR2 ANQGSEA. CDR3 size: 13 residues. The CDR3 bases are TGCAGCGTTGAGGAGGGCTCCTACAATGAGCAGTTCTTC. It specifies CSVEEGSYNEQFF.

This chain uses TRBV20-1 with TRBJ2-2, with 7 bases that match TRBD2. This CDR3 is built from 16 residues. Unmatched junction bases numbered 11, after V lost 0 bases and J lost 7 bases. Germline values: CDR1 DFQATT, CDR2 SNEGSKA (reference sequence). The CDR3: CSARDLRQGGGGELFF. CDR3 sequence (DNA): TGCAGTGCTAGAGATCTAAGGCAGGGCGGGGGCGGGGAGCTGTTTTTT.

This chain joins TRBV20-1 and TRBJ2-3; 7 nucleotides align to TRBD2. The CDR3 extends over 15 amino acids. Losses at the gene ends were 2 bases for V and 1 base for J; bases not matched to a gene: 6. Germline lookup yields CDR1 DFQATT and CDR2 SNEGSKA (reference sequence). The CDR3, as DNA: TGCAGTGCTAGATCCACCCTAGCGGGCACAGATACGCAGTATTTT. It codes for CSARSTLAGTDTQYF.

There are many counts of this clonotype. V is TRBV10-3 and J is TRBJ2-7, with 11 bases aligning to TRBD1. The CDR3 is 15 residues long. CDR1 is ENHRY and CDR2 is SYGVKD in the germline V gene. V was pared by 9 bases and J by 3 bases, with 10 bases of the junction left unmatched. The CDR3 loop is CAISFGGQGVYEQYF. As DNA, the CDR3 is TGTGCCATTTCCTTCGGGGGACAGGGGGTCTACGAGCAGTACTTC.